One and the same sample provided the 20 T cell receptor beta chains below, sequenced in a study of early T cells in non-severe SARS-CoV-2 infection. TCRdb re-called the 5' RACE reads through MiXCR, storing one row per CDR3 protein. The data show just over 95,000 distinct CDR3 sequences, more than 9.5% seen once. Sequenced: whole blood. Receptor source: an adult who was a healthcare worker with PCR-confirmed SARS-CoV-2 infection or an uninfected control (not recorded which).

This clonotype was observed a few times. The chain recombines TRBV30 with TRBJ2-2, with D unresolved. Germline V gene data show CDR1 as GTSNPN and CDR2 as SVGIG (reference sequence). The CDR3 contains 13 residues. Trimming pared 0 bases from V and 1 base from J, leaving 3 bases between. CDR3 loop: CAWSVMNTGELFF. CDR3 in DNA: TGTGCCTGGAGTGTAATGAACACCGGGGAGCTGTTTTTT.

This clonotype was observed a handful of times. This rearrangement joins TRBV11-2 to TRBJ2-4; D is perhaps TRBD1 (6 bases). Germline loops: CDR1 SGHAT, CDR2 FQNNGV. The CDR3 covers 16 residues. V was trimmed by 5 bases and J by 6 bases, leaving 20 bases between them. CDR3 sequence reads: CASSKGVGTPPNIQYF. CDR3 DNA: TGTGCCAGCAGCAAGGGGGTTGGGACGCCTCCAAACATTCAGTACTTC. Supplemented by reference TRBV11-2 and TRBJ2-4, the full variable domain reads EAGVAQSPRYKIIEKRQSVAFWCNPISGHATLYWYQQILGQGPKLLIQFQNNGVVDDSQLPKDRFSAERLKGVDSTLKIQPAKLEDSAVYLCASSKGVGTPPNIQYFGAGTRLSVL.

This clonotype was recorded at least ten times. The chain employs TRBV12-3 or TRBV12-4 and TRBJ1-1; perhaps TRBD1 as D (5 bases). Trimming removed 6 bases from V and 6 bases from J, with 17 bases in between. This CDR3 spans 14 amino acids. In DNA form, the CDR3 reads TGTGCCAGCAGGCCGGGACTAAGATGGCCTGAAGCTTTCTTT. This codes for CASRPGLRWPEAFF.

The chain is built from TRBV18 and TRBJ2-7; the match to TRBD1 covers 8 bases. Germline V gene lookup returns CDR1 KGHSH and CDR2 LQKENI. J was trimmed by 3 bases and V by 4 bases; bases with no gene match: 8. This CDR3 spans 15 amino acids. The CDR3 here is CASSLRTGRDYEQYF. CDR3 bases: TGTGCCAGCTCACTCCGGACAGGGAGAGACTACGAGCAGTACTTC.

This clonotype was picked up many times. The gene calls are TRBV20-1 and TRBJ2-1; TRBD1 or TRBD2 may be the D gene (5 bases each). CDR1 DFQATT and CDR2 SNEGSKA come from the germline V gene (reference sequence). CDR3 length equals 20 residues. Trimming cost V 1 base and J 9 bases, with 34 bases left between them. The CDR3 is CSARVPSGGFGGHRIREQFF. Here the CDR3 DNA reads TGCAGTGCTAGAGTACCCTCTGGGGGTTTCGGCGGGCACCGTATTCGTGAGCAGTTCTTC.

Ten or more counts support this clonotype. V and J are TRBV7-3 and TRBJ2-2; D is undetermined. The CDR3 runs 14 residues. Germline assignment: CDR1 SGHTA and CDR2 FQGTGA. Trimming took off 2 bases at V and 1 base at J, with 5 bases between the two ends. CDR3 DNA sequence: TGTGCCAGCAGCTTAGCTCTGAACACCGGGGAGCTGTTTTTT. This translates into CASSLALNTGELFF.

This clonotype came up a few times. This rearrangement joins TRBV5-6 to TRBJ1-1; the D gene is possibly TRBD1 (6 bases). V was shortened by 4 bases and J by 6 bases, with 10 bases between the two germline ends. The germline CDR1 and CDR2 sequences are SGHDT and YYEEEE. This CDR3 has 12 residues. CDR3 region: CASSHRVSEAFF. The CDR3, as DNA: TGTGCCAGCAGCCACAGGGTTTCTGAAGCTTTCTTT.

This clonotype was detected ten times or more. The CDR3 nucleotides read TGTGCCAGCAGCCAAGAGGCCGGGGGAAGGAATGAGCAGTTCTTC. Translating it yields CASSQEAGGRNEQFF. V gene TRBV14 combines with J gene TRBJ2-1; a weak D match, TRBD2 (6 bases). The germline CDR1 and CDR2 sequences are SGHDN and FVKESK. The CDR3 is 15 residues long. The V and J ends lost 0 bases and 7 bases respectively, with 13 bases between them.

This clonotype was seen ten or more times. The J gene is TRBJ1-1, the V gene TRBV29-1; no clear D. CDR1 is SQVTM, CDR2 ANQGSEA, per germline. V was clipped by 2 bases and J by 3 bases, with 10 bases between them. The CDR3 covers 13 residues. The CDR3: CSVESGMDTEAFF. The CDR3 coding sequence is TGCAGCGTTGAATCGGGCATGGACACTGAAGCTTTCTTT.

This clonotype was observed at least ten times. The rearrangement links TRBV28 to TRBJ1-4, with 7 bases aligning to TRBD1. V gave up 8 bases and J gave up 0 bases; unmatched junction bases: 6. Germline V gene data show CDR1 as MDHEN and CDR2 as SYDVKM. CDR3 length: 15 residues. CDR3 nucleotides: TGTGCCAGCCGACAGGGCTCTGCAACTAATGAAAAACTGTTTTTT. Amino acid sequence: CASRQGSATNEKLFF.

The table lists this clonotype with many counts. The CDR3 protein is CASSVDITDTQYF. The CDR3 DNA reads as TGTGCCAGCAGCGTAGACATCACAGATACGCAGTATTTT. The chain joins TRBV9 to TRBJ2-3; D is unclear. The V and J ends lost 0 bases and 2 bases respectively, with 4 bases between them. The CDR3 sequence is 13 residues long. Germline CDR1 reads SGDLS; CDR2 reads YYNGEE.

This chain links TRBV20-1 with TRBJ2-3, with 11 positions matching TRBD2. The germline V gene has CDR1 DFQATT and CDR2 SNEGSKA (reference sequence). CDR3 length equals 17 residues. Unmatched junction bases numbered 12, after V lost 6 bases and J lost 1 base. The CDR3 region is CSAPTSGAYGGTDTQYF. The CDR3 coding sequence is TGCAGTGCACCGACTAGCGGGGCCTACGGGGGCACAGATACGCAGTATTTT.

J is TRBJ1-1 and V is TRBV25-1, with D uncertain. The germline V gene has CDR1 MGHDK and CDR2 SYGVNS. Trimming removed 3 bases from V and 1 base from J, with 9 bases in between. This CDR3 is 14 amino acids long. This CDR3 reads CASSEIGPNTEAFF. In nucleotides, the CDR3 is TGTGCCAGCAGTGAGATAGGACCGAACACTGAAGCTTTCTTT.

There are a few counts of this clonotype. The rearrangement joins TRBV20-1 to TRBJ1-1; no firm D call. Trimming stripped 3 bases from V and 2 bases from J, with 19 bases between. The CDR3 length is 16 residues. From germline, CDR1 is DFQATT and CDR2 SNEGSKA (reference sequence). The CDR3 loop reads CSASGGPRSPNTEAFF. CDR3 DNA: TGCAGTGCTAGCGGAGGCCCGCGTAGCCCCAACACTGAAGCTTTCTTT.

The sample holds many counts of this clonotype. The chain recombines TRBV14 with TRBJ2-2; TRBD2 might be the D (5 bases). The CDR3 contains 15 residues. V was clipped by 0 bases and J by 5 bases, with 10 bases between them. CDR1 SGHDN and CDR2 FVKESK come from the germline V gene. The CDR3 DNA follows: TGTGCCAGCAGCCAAGAAAGTCGGAGGACCGGGGAGCTGTTTTTT. This translates into CASSQESRRTGELFF.

The V and J genes are TRBV20-1 and TRBJ2-7; D uncertain. Germline V gene lookup returns CDR1 DFQATT and CDR2 SNEGSKA (reference sequence). V was trimmed by 0 bases and J by 4 bases, leaving 16 bases between them. The CDR3 contains 15 residues. The CDR3 region has the DNA TGCAGTGCTAGAGATCCCCAGCGAGGAACTTACGAGCAGTACTTC. This sequence encodes CSARDPQRGTYEQYF.

This clonotype has at least ten counts. The chain is built from TRBV5-1 and TRBJ1-2; D may be TRBD1 (6 bases). V dropped 4 bases and J dropped 7 bases, with 17 bases sitting between them. Germline loops: CDR1 SGHRS, CDR2 YFSETQ. The CDR3 has 14 amino acids. DNA for the CDR3: TGCGCCAGCAGCCCGGGACACCGGGATGTTGGCTACACCTTC. As protein: CASSPGHRDVGYTF.

The rearrangement joins TRBV19 to TRBJ2-7; no reliable D call. V was pared by 3 bases and J by 3 bases, with 9 bases between. The CDR3 spans 13 residues. Germline assignment: CDR1 LNHDA and CDR2 SQIVND (reference sequence). The CDR3 nucleotides read TGTGCCAGTAGTATGTCCGGTAGCTACGAGCAGTACTTC. This encodes CASSMSGSYEQYF.

This chain uses TRBV27 with TRBJ2-7, with D unresolved. Trimming took 5 bases from V and 2 from J, leaving 7 bases between them. Germline V gene sequence: CDR1 MNHEY, CDR2 SMNVEV (reference sequence). The CDR3 runs to 12 residues. CDR3 residues: CASSADPYEQYF. The CDR3 DNA sequence: TGTGCCAGCAGTGCCGACCCCTACGAGCAGTACTTC.

In this sample, this clonotype turned up many times. V is TRBV18 and J is TRBJ1-6; D ambiguous. Germline V gives CDR1 KGHSH, CDR2 LQKENI. The CDR3 runs to 13 residues. V was trimmed by 2 bases and J by 7 bases, leaving 6 bases between them. CDR3 in DNA: TGTGCCAGCTCACCATCGGAGAATTCACCCCTCCACTTT. This gives the protein CASSPSENSPLHF.